This T cell receptor (beta chain) emerged from a study of PD-1 blockade in mismatch repair-deficient tumors. The CDR3 has 13 residues. Trimming left V 1 base short and J 2 bases short, with 6 bases between. Germline values: CDR1 SEHNR, CDR2 FQNEAQ (reference sequence). Every patient had mismatch repair deficiency by PCR or immunohistochemistry. Study observations and caveats: After pembrolizumab, tumor-resident clones rose rapidly, then generally contracted before radiologic responses.

In the case of this clone: The antigen remains undetermined.

Profiled with immunoSEQ multiplex PCR; TCRdb holds only in-frame clones, not every one. There are around 50,000 clones in the sample; around three quarters occur only once, and around 3.3% lies in the top ten. The chain couples TRBV7-9 to TRBJ2-7; the D gene is possibly TRBD2 (5 bases). This specimen was PBMCs, taken before pembrolizumab treatment. This clonotype was obtained from an adult with mismatch repair-deficient cancer. The CDR3 nucleotides are TGTGCCAGCAGCTTAGTCGGGACCTACGAGCAGTACTTC. It yields the protein CASSLVGTYEQYF.